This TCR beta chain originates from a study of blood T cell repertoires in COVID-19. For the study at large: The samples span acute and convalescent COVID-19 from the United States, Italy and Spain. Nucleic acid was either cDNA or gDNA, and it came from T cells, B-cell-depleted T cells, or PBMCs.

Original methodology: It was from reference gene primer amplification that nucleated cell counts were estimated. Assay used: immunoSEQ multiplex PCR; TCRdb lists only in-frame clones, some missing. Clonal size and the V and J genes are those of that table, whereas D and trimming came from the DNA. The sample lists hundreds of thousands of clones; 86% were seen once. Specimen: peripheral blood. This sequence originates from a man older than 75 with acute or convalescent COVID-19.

CDR3 DNA: TGTGCCAGCAGTTTACAGGGCAACACTGAAGCTTTCTTT. This encodes CASSLQGNTEAFF. The V call is TRBV28, the J call TRBJ1-1; tentatively, D is TRBD1 (5 bases). With 2 bases removed from V and 2 bases from J, the gap between germline ends came to 6 bases. This CDR3 region has 13 residues. CDR1 MDHEN and CDR2 SYDVKM come from the germline V gene.